This is a list of T cell receptor beta chains from one sample in a study of identical twins. TCRdb reprocessed the 5' RACE reads with MiXCR, giving one entry per CDR3 protein. The data show 200,000 to 250,000 distinct CDR3 sequences, 7.5% seen once. This same sample was also part of a study on yellow fever vaccine responses in identical twins.

Source material: memory (CD45RO+) T cells sorted from blood. These receptors were taken from a young woman in good health. CDR3s include the opening cysteine and the closing phenylalanine or tryptophan. A D gene is named only where the DNA matches it firmly. The size of a clone is reported for some rows only, either as once, few or many, or as a class for expanded clones.

D gene: TRBD1; V gene: TRBV6-1; J gene: TRBJ2-2; clone size: many; CDR3 protein: CASRSPGQGATGELFF; CDR3 DNA: TGTGCCAGCAGGTCGCCGGGACAGGGTGCCACCGGGGAGCTGTTTTTT
D gene: TRBD1; V gene: TRBV19; J gene: TRBJ1-5; clone size: .; CDR3 protein: CASGTVRLPGQPQHF; CDR3 DNA: TGTGCCAGCGGGACAGTTCGTTTGCCTGGTCAGCCCCAGCATTTT
D gene: TRBD1; V gene: TRBV27; J gene: TRBJ2-7; clone size: few; CDR3 protein: CASRSLAGTGSYEQYF; CDR3 DNA: TGTGCCAGCAGATCCTTGGCCGGGACAGGGAGCTACGAGCAGTACTTC
D gene: TRBD1; V gene: TRBV6-1; J gene: TRBJ1-2; clone size: many; CDR3 protein: CASSPWDRDYVGYTF; CDR3 DNA: TGTGCCAGCAGTCCCTGGGACAGGGATTATGTAGGCTACACCTTC
D gene: TRBD2; V gene: TRBV29-1; J gene: TRBJ2-2; clone size: many; CDR3 protein: CSVPSGSPWKSRGELFF; CDR3 DNA: TGCAGCGTTCCTAGCGGGAGCCCCTGGAAGTCACGCGGGGAGCTGTTTTTT
D gene: TRBD1; V gene: TRBV7-2; J gene: TRBJ2-5; clone size: many; CDR3 protein: CASSLATGQETQYF; CDR3 DNA: TGTGCCAGCAGCTTAGCGACAGGGCAAGAGACCCAGTACTTC
D gene: TRBD2; V gene: TRBV3-1; J gene: TRBJ2-2; clone size: many; CDR3 protein: CASSPPAAGATGELFF; CDR3 DNA: TGTGCCAGCAGCCCACCGGCAGCGGGGGCCACCGGGGAGCTGTTTTTT
D gene: .; V gene: TRBV3-1; J gene: TRBJ2-1; clone size: few; CDR3 protein: CASSQDLTPYNEQFF; CDR3 DNA: TGTGCCAGCAGCCAAGACCTTACCCCCTACAATGAGCAGTTCTTC
D gene: .; V gene: TRBV10-3; J gene: TRBJ2-3; clone size: few; CDR3 protein: CAISRGRDGDTQYF; CDR3 DNA: TGTGCCATCAGTCGGGGCAGGGACGGGGATACGCAGTATTTT
D gene: .; V gene: TRBV4-2; J gene: TRBJ2-5; clone size: many; CDR3 protein: CASGTSSGETQYF; CDR3 DNA: TGTGCCAGCGGCACCTCAAGCGGGGAGACCCAGTACTTC
D gene: TRBD1; V gene: TRBV12-3/TRBV12-4; J gene: TRBJ2-7; clone size: few; CDR3 protein: CASSFSNRGRYEQYF; CDR3 DNA: TGTGCCAGCAGTTTCAGCAACAGGGGACGGTACGAGCAGTACTTC
D gene: .; V gene: TRBV6-1; J gene: TRBJ1-1; clone size: .; CDR3 protein: CASSVWPGRTEAFF; CDR3 DNA: TGTGCCAGCAGTGTTTGGCCAGGGAGGACTGAAGCTTTCTTT
D gene: .; V gene: TRBV2; J gene: TRBJ1-5; clone size: .; CDR3 protein: CASTPGDQPQHF; CDR3 DNA: TGTGCCAGCACTCCAGGGGATCAGCCCCAGCATTTT
D gene: .; V gene: TRBV18; J gene: TRBJ1-1; clone size: .; CDR3 protein: CASSPQRGGTEAFF; CDR3 DNA: TGTGCCAGCTCTCCACAAAGAGGGGGCACTGAAGCTTTCTTT
D gene: .; V gene: TRBV11-2; J gene: TRBJ2-6; clone size: few; CDR3 protein: CASSLVANPGANVLTF; CDR3 DNA: TGTGCCAGCAGCTTAGTTGCTAACCCCGGGGCCAACGTCCTGACTTTC
D gene: TRBD2; V gene: TRBV7-8; J gene: TRBJ2-7; clone size: .; CDR3 protein: CASSLAASGYEQYF; CDR3 DNA: TGTGCCAGCAGCTTAGCTGCTAGCGGCTACGAGCAGTACTTC
D gene: .; V gene: TRBV6-2/TRBV6-3; J gene: TRBJ2-7; clone size: .; CDR3 protein: CASSLDTHEQYF; CDR3 DNA: TGTGCCAGCAGCTTGGACACCCACGAGCAGTACTTC
D gene: .; V gene: TRBV10-3; J gene: TRBJ1-5; clone size: few; CDR3 protein: CAIKRDGSNQPQHF; CDR3 DNA: TGTGCCATCAAGCGGGATGGCAGCAATCAGCCCCAGCATTTT
D gene: .; V gene: TRBV12-5; J gene: TRBJ2-2; clone size: few; CDR3 protein: CASGLGSGVRSGELFF; CDR3 DNA: TGTGCTAGTGGTTTGGGTTCTGGGGTTAGGTCCGGGGAGCTGTTTTTT
D gene: .; V gene: TRBV20-1; J gene: TRBJ1-2; clone size: few; CDR3 protein: CSASGGSYGYTF; CDR3 DNA: TGCAGTGCTAGCGGGGGGAGCTATGGCTACACCTTC
D gene: .; V gene: TRBV29-1; J gene: TRBJ2-1; clone size: .; CDR3 protein: CSRGTADNEQFF; CDR3 DNA: TGCAGCAGAGGGACTGCCGACAATGAGCAGTTCTTC
D gene: .; V gene: TRBV4-1; J gene: TRBJ1-5; clone size: many; CDR3 protein: CASSEPSNQPQHF; CDR3 DNA: TGCGCCAGCAGCGAACCTAGCAATCAGCCCCAGCATTTT
D gene: TRBD2; V gene: TRBV20-1; J gene: TRBJ2-7; clone size: few; CDR3 protein: CSAIYSGGSYEQYF; CDR3 DNA: TGCAGTGCTATCTATTCGGGAGGGTCGTACGAGCAGTACTTC
D gene: TRBD1; V gene: TRBV29-1; J gene: TRBJ2-2; clone size: many; CDR3 protein: CSFDRANTGELFF; CDR3 DNA: TGCAGCTTCGACAGGGCTAACACCGGGGAGCTGTTTTTT
D gene: .; V gene: TRBV12-5; J gene: TRBJ1-3; clone size: few; CDR3 protein: CASGLVSPDKLGNTIYF; CDR3 DNA: TGTGCTAGTGGTTTGGTATCGCCCGATAAGTTAGGAAACACCATATATTTT
D gene: .; V gene: TRBV3-1; J gene: TRBJ1-1; clone size: few; CDR3 protein: CASSQAGGNTEAFF; CDR3 DNA: TGTGCCAGCAGCCAAGCGGGGGGGAACACTGAAGCTTTCTTT
D gene: TRBD2; V gene: TRBV7-2; J gene: TRBJ2-1; clone size: few; CDR3 protein: CASSSGLAGGRNHEQFF; CDR3 DNA: TGTGCCAGCAGCTCTGGACTAGCGGGAGGGCGTAACCATGAGCAGTTCTTC
D gene: .; V gene: TRBV5-1; J gene: TRBJ1-1; clone size: many; CDR3 protein: CASSPLANTEAFF; CDR3 DNA: TGCGCCAGCAGCCCCCTTGCGAACACTGAAGCTTTCTTT
D gene: .; V gene: TRBV28; J gene: TRBJ2-7; clone size: many; CDR3 protein: CASSYTGSGSYEQYF; CDR3 DNA: TGTGCCAGCAGTTACACAGGGAGCGGGTCCTACGAGCAGTACTTC
D gene: .; V gene: TRBV4-2; J gene: TRBJ2-3; clone size: few; CDR3 protein: CASSQVYRQLPDTQYF; CDR3 DNA: TGTGCCAGCAGCCAAGTTTATCGGCAGCTTCCAGATACGCAGTATTTT
D gene: TRBD2; V gene: TRBV20-1; J gene: TRBJ2-3; clone size: many; CDR3 protein: CSARDLSGRAGTQYF; CDR3 DNA: TGCAGTGCTAGAGATCTCAGCGGGAGGGCCGGTACGCAGTATTTT
D gene: .; V gene: TRBV6-6; J gene: TRBJ2-7; clone size: many; CDR3 protein: CASSYLYEQYF; CDR3 DNA: TGTGCCAGCAGTTACCTGTACGAGCAGTACTTC
D gene: TRBD2; V gene: TRBV10-2; J gene: TRBJ2-1; clone size: few; CDR3 protein: CASWGFAGVGNEQFF; CDR3 DNA: TGCGCCAGTTGGGGTTTTGCGGGAGTCGGTAATGAGCAGTTCTTC
D gene: TRBD2; V gene: TRBV30; J gene: TRBJ2-5; clone size: .; CDR3 protein: CAWSVRMKRTSGGARETQYF; CDR3 DNA: TGTGCCTGGAGCGTTAGGATGAAACGGACTAGCGGGGGGGCCAGAGAGACCCAGTACTTC
D gene: TRBD1; V gene: TRBV6-1; J gene: TRBJ1-5; clone size: few; CDR3 protein: CASRSGQGHNQPQHF; CDR3 DNA: TGTGCCAGCAGGTCTGGACAGGGCCACAATCAGCCCCAGCATTTT
D gene: TRBD1; V gene: TRBV29-1; J gene: TRBJ1-2; clone size: few; CDR3 protein: CSAPRRQGAGGYTF; CDR3 DNA: TGCAGCGCACCAAGACGACAGGGGGCCGGGGGCTACACCTTC
D gene: .; V gene: TRBV29-1; J gene: TRBJ2-6; clone size: many; CDR3 protein: CSARGGSSGANVLTF; CDR3 DNA: TGCAGCGCCCGTGGGGGGTCCTCTGGGGCCAACGTCCTGACTTTC
D gene: TRBD2; V gene: TRBV12-3/TRBV12-4; J gene: TRBJ2-7; clone size: .; CDR3 protein: CACSWTSGGGRPSYEQYF; CDR3 DNA: TGTGCCTGCAGTTGGACTAGCGGGGGGGGACGCCCCAGTTACGAGCAGTACTTC
D gene: TRBD2; V gene: TRBV20-1; J gene: TRBJ2-3; clone size: few; CDR3 protein: CSAIGLAGRTDTQYF; CDR3 DNA: TGCAGTGCTATTGGACTAGCGGGTCGCACAGATACGCAGTATTTT
D gene: TRBD1; V gene: TRBV3-1; J gene: TRBJ2-1; clone size: .; CDR3 protein: CASSQGRGPPVNEQFF; CDR3 DNA: TGTGCCAGCAGCCAAGGAAGGGGGCCCCCCGTGAATGAGCAGTTCTTC
D gene: .; V gene: TRBV7-9; J gene: TRBJ2-7; clone size: many; CDR3 protein: CASSLLSGREQYF; CDR3 DNA: TGTGCCAGCAGCTTATTATCGGGGAGGGAGCAGTACTTC
D gene: .; V gene: TRBV3-1; J gene: TRBJ2-7; clone size: few; CDR3 protein: CASSQLQGWEQYF; CDR3 DNA: TGTGCCAGCAGCCAGCTGCAGGGGTGGGAGCAGTACTTC
D gene: TRBD2; V gene: TRBV20-1; J gene: TRBJ2-3; clone size: few; CDR3 protein: CSVRSGGTDTQYF; CDR3 DNA: TGCAGTGTAAGGAGCGGGGGAACAGATACGCAGTATTTT
D gene: TRBD1; V gene: TRBV12-3/TRBV12-4; J gene: TRBJ1-2; clone size: many; CDR3 protein: CASSLGQGLQSNYGYTF; CDR3 DNA: TGTGCCAGCAGTTTGGGACAGGGGCTTCAGTCTAACTATGGCTACACCTTC
D gene: .; V gene: TRBV6-5; J gene: TRBJ1-6; clone size: few; CDR3 protein: CASSYSMGTSNSPLHF; CDR3 DNA: TGTGCCAGCAGTTACTCGATGGGGACGTCCAATTCACCCCTCCACTTT